Following are 10 T cell receptor beta chains from one sample sequenced in a study of Ad26.COV2.S vaccination and SARS-CoV-2 variants (dated by TCRdb to the early 2020s). Libraries were prepared through the immunoSEQ multiplex PCR assay. Not all clones reach the TCRdb copy of this immuneACCESS table, which keeps in-frame sequences only. Checked studies attribute under half of the gap to unresolved V genes and leave the rest unexplained. The sample profile shows roughly 350,000 clones; approximately 90% of them were found once. The top ten constitute roughly 4.8% of the sample. Read against the paper, the sample's treatment or condition label means: over 15 received Ad26.COV2.S at low or high dose, single or two shots; 5 received placebo; per-sample allocation not given. Repertoires of vaccine and placebo recipients were sequenced from samples collected on day 63 after the first injection. The specimen was peripheral blood, collected in a trial of Ad26.COV2.S vaccine versus placebo. The source of these receptors is a person between 18 and 65 years old who received the Ad26.COV2.S COVID-19 vaccine or a placebo.

The chain links TRBV6-1 to TRBJ1-5, with TRBD1 identical over 9 bases. CDR1 MNHNS and CDR2 SASEGT come from the germline V gene. The CDR3 runs to 17 residues. After removal of 1 base from V and 0 bases from J, the junction contained 4 bases not matched to a gene. The CDR3 is CASSEGGTGYSNQPQHF. DNA for the CDR3: TGTGCCAGCAGTGAAGGAGGGACAGGGTATAGCAATCAGCCCCAGCATTTT.

The rearrangement links TRBV5-4 to TRBJ2-3, with D maybe TRBD1 (7 bases). V was trimmed by 0 bases and J by 5 bases, leaving 16 bases between them. In germline, CDR1 is SGHNT, CDR2 YYREEE (reference sequence). The CDR3 runs 16 residues. The CDR3 coding sequence is TGTGCCAGCAGCTTGGGGGGGACAGCGCGGGGAGATACGCAGTATTTT. It translates to CASSLGGTARGDTQYF.

The genes are TRBV3-1 (or the pseudogene TRBV3-2) and TRBJ2-1; possibly TRBD1 or TRBD2 for D (5 bases each). Germline CDR1 LGHDT, CDR2 YNNKEL (reference sequence). The V end was cut by 4 bases, the J end by 8 bases, with 21 bases between. This CDR3 contains 16 residues. The CDR3 reads CASSLSSRGILDEQFF. DNA for the CDR3: TGTGCCAGCAGCCTTTCTTCCCGGGGCATCTTAGATGAGCAGTTCTTC.

As for this clone: This sample also contains other DNA sequences that code for the same CDR3. This rearrangement joins TRBV6-2 or TRBV6-3 to TRBJ2-7, with D possibly called TRBD1 or TRBD2 (5 bases each). V was cut by 6 bases and J by 3 bases, with 9 bases left in between. In germline, CDR1 is MNHEY, CDR2 SVGEGT. This CDR3 region has 12 residues. The DNA of the CDR3 is TGTGCCAGCAGCAGGGACGGCTACGAGCAGTACTTC. Translating gives CASSRDGYEQYF.

As DNA, the CDR3 is TGTGCCAGCAGCGCGGACATCTCCTACGAGCAGTACTTC. Translated, it gives CASSADISYEQYF. This rearrangement joins TRBV7-9 to TRBJ2-7, with a tentative D call TRBD1 (5 bases). Trimming removed 5 bases from V and 0 bases from J, with 8 bases in between. Germline assignment: CDR1 SEHNR and CDR2 FQNEAQ (reference sequence). This CDR3 spans 13 amino acids.

V usage is TRBV9 and J usage is TRBJ2-5, with 7 positions matching TRBD2. Per the germline V gene, CDR1 is SGDLS and CDR2 is YYNGEE. The CDR3 totals 15 residues. V lost 7 bases, J lost 2 bases, and 11 bases stayed unmatched. The CDR3 nucleotides are TGTGCCAGCTCTGCCACTGGGGGACTACAAGAGACCCAGTACTTC. Its protein is CASSATGGLQETQYF.

V and J are TRBV5-1 and TRBJ1-2, with TRBD1 identical over 10 bases. There are 15 residues in the CDR3. Germline V gene lookup returns CDR1 SGHRS and CDR2 YFSETQ. V lost 4 bases and J lost 4; bases outside the gene matches: 7. Here the CDR3 reads CASSPRGTGAYGYTF. Written as DNA, the CDR3 is TGCGCCAGCAGCCCCCGTGGGACAGGGGCCTATGGCTACACCTTC.

V is TRBV7-9 and J is TRBJ2-7, with 8 bases matching TRBD1. The CDR3 has 17 amino acids. Germline V gene lookup returns CDR1 SEHNR and CDR2 FQNEAQ (reference sequence). J gave up 4 bases and V 1 base, and 12 bases lay outside the gene matches. The CDR3 protein is CASSLGTGKSGLYEQYF. CDR3 nucleotides: TGTGCCAGCAGCTTAGGGACAGGGAAAAGCGGATTATACGAGCAGTACTTC.

This clone was detected only once. The V and J genes are TRBV5-6 and TRBJ2-2; possibly TRBD2 for D (5 bases). V was clipped by 2 bases and J by 4 bases, with 12 bases between them. From germline, CDR1 is SGHDT and CDR2 YYEEEE. CDR3 length: 15 residues. DNA of the CDR3: TGTGCCAGCAGCTTCCTGGGAGTTGGCACCGGGGAGCTGTTTTTT. Translation gives CASSFLGVGTGELFF.

This clone was recorded once. The chain uses TRBV25-1 and TRBJ2-2, with D hard to call. The CDR3 sequence is 12 residues long. V gave up 5 bases and J gave up 2 bases, with 3 bases separating them. CDR1 is MGHDK and CDR2 is SYGVNS in the germline V gene. The DNA of the CDR3 is TGTGCCAGCAGTCTCAACACCGGGGAGCTGTTTTTT. Translated, it gives CASSLNTGELFF.